Here is one T cell receptor (beta chain) with its context. Its matching antigen is unknown. Clones were read by immunoSEQ multiplex PCR, and TCRdb kept only the in-frame ones, dropping some. Among about 81,000 clones listed, 85% to 90% were seen once. The CDR3 is 14 residues long. The germline V gene has CDR1 SGHRS and CDR2 YFSETQ. Trimming removed 1 base at V and 3 bases at J, with 10 bases between. This entry is derived from a study of graft-versus-host responses after intestinal transplantation. Study background: Recipients across the board were started on anti-thymocyte globulin induction, then kept on tacrolimus and steroids for about 3 years. Broader study findings: Present in recipient marrow, GvH clones included some that appeared first in ileum or blood. Declining HvG levels early post-transplant were linked to peak circulating GvH clone levels.

J is TRBJ1-2 and V is TRBV5-1; a weak D match, TRBD1 (6 bases). The sample here was unstimulated CD4+ T cells sorted from spleen or lymph node cells, taken before intestinal transplant. This TCR was recovered from a human donor who received an intestinal transplant. This chain's CDR3 is CASSLRGGDYGYTF. The CDR3 nucleotides read TGCGCCAGCAGCTTGAGGGGGGGCGACTATGGCTACACCTTC.